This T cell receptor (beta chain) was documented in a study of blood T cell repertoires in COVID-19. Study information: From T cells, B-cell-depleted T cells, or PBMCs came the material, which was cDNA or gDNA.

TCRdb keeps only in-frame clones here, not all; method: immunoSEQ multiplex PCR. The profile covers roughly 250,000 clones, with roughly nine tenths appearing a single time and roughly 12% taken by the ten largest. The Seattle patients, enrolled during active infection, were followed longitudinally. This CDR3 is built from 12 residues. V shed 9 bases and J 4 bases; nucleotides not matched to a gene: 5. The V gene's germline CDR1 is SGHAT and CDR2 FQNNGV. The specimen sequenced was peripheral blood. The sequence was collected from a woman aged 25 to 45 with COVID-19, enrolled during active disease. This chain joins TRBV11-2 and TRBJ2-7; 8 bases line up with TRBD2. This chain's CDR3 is CASRGGRYEQYF. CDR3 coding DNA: TGTGCCAGTCGGGGGGGCAGGTACGAGCAGTACTTC.